This entry lists 22 T cell receptor beta chains sequenced from one sample in a study of T cell repertoires in cytomegalovirus infection. No antigen has been assigned to these receptors. TCRdb re-called the reads with MiXCR, one entry per CDR3 protein. The sample consists of 900,000 to 950,000 distinct CDR3 sequences, under 40% of them appearing once. The sequencing used cultured CD8+ T cells from PBMCs, collected from culture after CMV antigen stimulation. The origin of the receptors is a human donor in good health (CMV status not recorded). Some clones in this sample may be carry-over from other donors' samples.

This clonotype was observed a handful of times. The rearrangement links TRBV6-1 to TRBJ2-7; no clear D gene. The CDR3 is 16 residues long. Deletions cut 2 bases from V and 5 bases from J, with 19 bases between. The germline CDR1 and CDR2 sequences are MNHNS and SASEGT. The chain's CDR3 is CASSENRQPLTDEQYF. CDR3 nucleotide sequence: TGTGCCAGCAGTGAAAACCGTCAACCCCTAACGGACGAGCAGTACTTC.

This clonotype was seen a few times. J is TRBJ1-2 and V is TRBV12-5; 7 nucleotides match TRBD1. V trimming: 4 bases; J trimming: 7 bases; junction bases outside the gene matches: 9. CDR1 LGHNT and CDR2 FRNRAP come from the germline V gene. CDR3 length equals 14 residues. CDR3 nucleotide sequence: TGTGCTAGTGGTTCCGATCGGACAGGTGGTGGCTACACCTTC. Protein sequence: CASGSDRTGGGYTF.

Remarks on this clonotype: A read error is possible here, since a much larger clone lies one base away. The rearrangement links TRBV7-2 to TRBJ2-7; TRBD2 might be the D (6 bases). The CDR3 is made up of 14 amino acids. Germline lookup yields CDR1 SGHTA and CDR2 FQGNSA. Here the CDR3 reads CVSKSDAGSNEQYV. The CDR3 nucleotides are TGTGTCAGCAAATCCGACGCGGGGTCAAACGAGCAGTACGTC.

The table lists this clonotype with many counts. The chain has TRBV2 and TRBJ2-2; D is perhaps TRBD1 or TRBD2 (6 bases each). The germline gives CDR1 SNHLY, CDR2 FYNNEI. The CDR3 is 15 amino acids. V gave up 4 bases and J gave up 0 bases, with 9 bases separating them. CDR3 bases: TGTGCCAGCAGTGGGAGGGGGACGAACACCGGGGAGCTGTTTTTT. Its protein is CASSGRGTNTGELFF.

The chain uses TRBV12-3 or TRBV12-4 and TRBJ2-1; 7 bases are a match to TRBD2. The length of the CDR3 is 12 residues. J lost 7 bases, V lost 7 bases, and 4 bases had no gene match. The CDR3 nucleotides read TGTGCCAGCACTCGACTAGCTAATGAGCAGTTCTTC. Encoded protein: CASTRLANEQFF.

The table lists this clonotype with many counts. V and J are TRBV7-9 and TRBJ2-5; D could derive from TRBD1 or TRBD2 (5 bases each). The CDR3 is 13 amino acids. Trimming pared 5 bases from V and 5 bases from J, leaving 12 bases between. CDR1 and CDR2 from the germline V gene are SEHNR and FQNEAQ (reference sequence). CDR3: CASSPGTGETQYF. The CDR3 DNA reads TGTGCCAGCAGCCCCGGGACCGGGGAGACCCAGTACTTC.

The chain links TRBV20-1 to TRBJ1-5, with a tentative D call TRBD1 (6 bases). The germline V gene encodes CDR1 DFQATT and CDR2 SNEGSKA (reference sequence). The CDR3 sequence is 15 residues long. Trimming removed 5 bases at V and 1 base at J, with 15 bases between. DNA of the CDR3: TGCAGTGCTGTGATTAGGGGGGTAAGCAATCAGCCCCAGCATTTT. It yields the protein CSAVIRGVSNQPQHF.

The gene calls are TRBV11-2 and TRBJ2-5; D is ambiguous. The germline V gene has CDR1 SGHAT and CDR2 FQNNGV. The CDR3 spans 15 residues. The ends were cut back, 1 base at V and 0 bases at J, with 9 bases in the middle. Written as DNA, the CDR3 is TGTGCCAGCAGCTTAGTTTCCAGATACCAAGAGACCCAGTACTTC. Its translation is CASSLVSRYQETQYF.

Remarks on this clonotype: The junction departs from the called germline gene at one end, perhaps through a read error. The chain combines TRBV12-3 or TRBV12-4 with TRBJ2-3, with D unclear. This CDR3 has 14 amino acids. CDR3 in DNA: TGTGCCGGCAGTTTCGACGGCGGAGCAGATACGCAGTATTTT. Protein sequence: CAGSFDGGADTQYF.

This clonotype occurred a few times. V and J are TRBV7-6 and TRBJ2-3; 7 bases are a match to TRBD2. Germline V gives CDR1 SGHVS, CDR2 FNYEAQ. V gave up 5 bases and J gave up 1 base; unmatched junction bases: 3. The CDR3 has 14 residues. CDR3 residues: CASSMSGGTDTQYF. The CDR3 DNA follows: TGTGCCAGCAGCATGAGCGGGGGCACAGATACGCAGTATTTT.

Ten or more counts support this clonotype. This chain uses TRBV7-2 with TRBJ1-3; D perhaps matches TRBD1 (6 bases). Germline V gene lookup returns CDR1 SGHTA and CDR2 FQGNSA. The CDR3 sequence is 14 residues long. V lost 4 bases and J 4 bases, leaving 11 bases between the germline ends. The DNA of the CDR3 is TGTGCCAGCAGCTCCTCAACAGGGGGAAACACCATATATTTT. It yields the protein CASSSSTGGNTIYF.

This clonotype was seen ten or more times. The V gene is TRBV7-3, the J gene TRBJ2-2; D is perhaps TRBD1 (7 bases). The CDR3 is made up of 15 amino acids. The germline V gene encodes CDR1 SGHTA and CDR2 FQGTGA. Trimming cost V 3 bases and J 5 bases, with 13 bases left between them. CDR3 sequence (DNA): TGTGCCAGCAGCTTGCCGCAGGGGGGTACCGGGGAGCTGTTTTTT. Protein: CASSLPQGGTGELFF.

This clonotype was recorded many times. The rearrangement links TRBV7-6 to TRBJ1-3; unclear D gene. Germline lookup yields CDR1 SGHVS and CDR2 FNYEAQ. CDR3 length: 12 amino acids. The V end lost 4 bases, the J end lost 4 bases, and 5 bases lay between the germline ends. This chain's CDR3 is CASSSPGNTIYF. The CDR3 DNA is TGTGCCAGCAGCTCCCCGGGAAACACCATATATTTT.

This clonotype was seen a few times. The gene calls are TRBV6-2 or TRBV6-3 and TRBJ2-7; 9 nucleotides agree with TRBD1. Germline V CDR1 and CDR2: MNHEY, SVGEGT. Trimming took 7 bases from V and 6 from J; bases not matched to a gene: 13. CDR3 length: 15 residues. CDR3 nucleotide sequence: TGTGCCAGCACCATATGGCGGGGACAGGGAGGCGAGCAGTACGTC. This sequence encodes CASTIWRGQGGEQYV.

V and J are TRBV6-1 and TRBJ2-5; 10 bases map to TRBD2. The CDR3 runs to 22 residues. The ends lost 4 bases at V and 5 bases at J; junction bases unmatched: 28. Germline CDR1 reads MNHNS; CDR2 reads SASEGT. CDR3 coding DNA: TGTGCCAGCAGTGTTCCACCATTTAAGCGGGGGGGCCGGTTAATAGGGCGGGAGACCCAGTACTTC. Protein sequence: CASSVPPFKRGGRLIGRETQYF.

V is TRBV7-9 and J is TRBJ2-7; possible D gene TRBD1, 6 bases. This CDR3 contains 16 residues. CDR1 is SEHNR and CDR2 is FQNEAQ in the germline V gene (reference sequence). Trimming took off 0 bases at V and 0 bases at J, with 12 bases between the two ends. CDR3 residues: CASSLARQGPSYEQYF. The CDR3 DNA is TGTGCCAGCAGCTTAGCTCGGCAGGGGCCCTCCTACGAGCAGTACTTC.

V gene TRBV7-6 combines with J gene TRBJ2-1; D might be TRBD1 (6 bases). V was clipped by 3 bases and J by 11 bases, with 20 bases between them. The CDR3 contains 15 residues. CDR1 is SGHVS, CDR2 FNYEAQ, per germline. Here the CDR3 DNA reads TGTGCCAGCAGCTTGACAGGCGCCCTGGAAGGGCAGCAGTTCTTC. Residues: CASSLTGALEGQQFF.

This clonotype has only a few counts. The chain employs TRBV29-1 and TRBJ2-1; 7 bases are shared with TRBD2. V shed 2 bases, J shed 5 bases, and the junction held 9 bases outside the gene matches. This CDR3 comprises 15 residues. CDR1 is SQVTM and CDR2 is ANQGSEA in the germline V gene. DNA of the CDR3: TGCAGCGTTGAAACTAGCGTGATAACCGACAATGAGCAGTTCTTC. Translating it yields CSVETSVITDNEQFF.

The CDR3 nucleotides are TGTGCCAGCAGCCGTATCCACTCGACAGGGTTGGAGACCCAGTACTTC. It specifies CASSRIHSTGLETQYF. The chain joins TRBV7-9 to TRBJ2-5; 7 nucleotides match TRBD1. V dropped 5 bases and J dropped 5; count of bases not matched to a gene: 14. This CDR3 has 16 amino acids. The V gene's germline CDR1 is SEHNR and CDR2 FQNEAQ (reference sequence).

J is TRBJ2-3 and V is TRBV12-3 or TRBV12-4; the match to TRBD1 covers 8 bases. Trimming cost V 7 bases and J 2 bases; bases outside gene matches: 5. The CDR3 sequence is 14 residues long. This chain's CDR3 is CASTGQGITDTQYF. In nucleotides, the CDR3 is TGTGCCAGCACCGGACAGGGTATCACAGATACGCAGTATTTT.

This clonotype appeared a few times. The chain employs TRBV6-2 or TRBV6-3 and TRBJ2-7, with D uncertain. Germline values: CDR1 MNHEY, CDR2 SVGEGT. V lost 11 bases and J 2 bases, leaving 16 bases between the germline ends. The CDR3 totals 13 residues. CDR3 bases: TGTGCCGCAACGCGCGGCCCTACCTACGAGCAGTACGTC. This translates into CAATRGPTYEQYV.

This sequence joins TRBV5-1 and TRBJ2-6; tentatively, D is TRBD1 (5 bases). Trimming took off 0 bases at V and 0 bases at J, with 22 bases between the two ends. The germline V gene has CDR1 SGHRS and CDR2 YFSETQ. The length of the CDR3 is 21 residues. The CDR3 region has the DNA TGCGCCAGCAGCTTGGGCCTGCAGTCAAAGGGGCCTCTCTCTGGGGCCAACGTCCTGACTTTC. This sequence encodes CASSLGLQSKGPLSGANVLTF.